Listed below are T cell receptor beta chains from one sample, sequenced in a study of blood T cell repertoires in COVID-19. Sequenced by immunoSEQ multiplex PCR; TCRdb stores in-frame clones only, minus some. The table has tens of thousands of clones, about 85% seen once. Material for sequencing was peripheral blood. The source is a woman in her 70s with acute or convalescent COVID-19. CDR3s leave out the opening cysteine and the closing phenylalanine or tryptophan. The size field is filled for only some rows; it gives once, few, many or a size class.

few	TRBV11-2	TRBJ1-1	ASSPSGFKTEAF
-	TRBV4-2	TRBJ2-5	ASSQGTSGGSLGETQY
-	TRBV2	TRBJ1-4	ASLKREGIQNEKLF
-	TRBV30	TRBJ1-6	AWSILTGGDSPLH
-	TRBV4-1	TRBJ1-6	ASSPLGDRGDSPLH
-	TRBV6-5	TRBJ1-2	ASSPREGADYGYT
-	TRBV7-3	TRBJ1-2	ASSGVAGETDGYT
-	TRBV5-1	TRBJ2-7	ASSLAPGQGYEQY
-	TRBV4-1	TRBJ1-5	ASSQGGGVSQPQH
once	TRBV4-1	TRBJ1-6	ASSFRTGVDDSPLH
once	TRBV11-1	TRBJ2-1	ASGKSGGRAEQF
-	TRBV5-1	TRBJ2-5	ASSLAQETQY
-	TRBV7-3	TRBJ1-2	ASSLTPGEGGYT
medium-sized	TRBV7-3	TRBJ2-2	ASSQPALSVASHLPGELF
-	TRBV5-1	TRBJ2-5	ASSLGLEETQY
-	TRBV5-1	TRBJ2-3	ASSLANRDSPEADTQY
once	TRBV19	TRBJ1-1	ASSTSQGAGTEAF
-	TRBV7-8	TRBJ2-6	ASSPPRGSGANVLT
-	TRBV30	TRBJ2-2	AWSRTGGTGELF
-	TRBV6-2/TRBV6-3	TRBJ1-1	ASSSTGGFRTEAF
-	TRBV9	TRBJ2-3	ASSVALAGGSDTQY
once	TRBV30	TRBJ1-1	AWHRGPTEAF
once	TRBV5-8	TRBJ1-4	ASTRGGDEKLF
-	TRBV28	TRBJ1-1	ASSSQDTPSGNTEAF
many	TRBV6-1	TRBJ2-1	ASSEELRTGTGFDEQF
few	TRBV29-1	TRBJ2-1	SVERYSYNEQF
-	TRBV20-1	TRBJ1-2	SARLGDGYT
-	TRBV11-2	TRBJ1-1	ASSPTVNTEAF
-	TRBV18	TRBJ2-3	ASSPPGASGTTDTQY
-	TRBV7-2	TRBJ2-1	ASSLGGRGRAQF
-	TRBV7-9	TRBJ1-1	ASSFGQTTEAF
-	TRBV19	TRBJ1-4	ASCLRDGDLGGLF
-	TRBV7-9	TRBJ2-3	ASSESGDADTQY
-	TRBV5-1	TRBJ2-5	ASSASPGETQY
-	TRBV30	TRBJ2-2	AWVGQGARELF
-	TRBV15	TRBJ1-4	ATSRVRQGAEKLF
-	TRBV5-1	TRBJ1-1	ASTGQGVEAF
-	TRBV7-8	TRBJ1-4	ASSLGGRRTNEKLF
-	TRBV6-6	TRBJ1-2	ASSADRLRGNYGYT
-	TRBV24-1	TRBJ2-1	ATSESSRSGGEYNEQF
-	TRBV18	TRBJ1-2	ASSPGTANYGYT
-	TRBV19	TRBJ1-2	ASGDRALETNYGYT
-	TRBV18	TRBJ2-1	ASSPQGSAGRDEQF
-	TRBV6-2/TRBV6-3	TRBJ2-7	ASSFPTGANYEQY
once	TRBV6-4	TRBJ2-3	ASSDQLSDTQY
-	TRBV30	TRBJ1-6	AWSFRDRQNSPLH
few	TRBV18	TRBJ1-1	ASSPIRWNTEAF
-	TRBV19	TRBJ2-3	ASSGRGTQY
-	TRBV5-4	TRBJ2-5	ATGTRRGDQETQY
-	TRBV2	TRBJ1-6	ASSEQGQDNSPLH
-	TRBV2	TRBJ1-1	ASVAWGGTEAF
-	TRBV5-4	TRBJ2-7	ASSLEAGTFYEQY
-	TRBV14	TRBJ1-2	ASSPGRTGFEYGYT
-	TRBV30	TRBJ1-5	AYRGHMNQPQH
-	TRBV12-3/TRBV12-4	TRBJ1-1	ASSLSVGTEAF